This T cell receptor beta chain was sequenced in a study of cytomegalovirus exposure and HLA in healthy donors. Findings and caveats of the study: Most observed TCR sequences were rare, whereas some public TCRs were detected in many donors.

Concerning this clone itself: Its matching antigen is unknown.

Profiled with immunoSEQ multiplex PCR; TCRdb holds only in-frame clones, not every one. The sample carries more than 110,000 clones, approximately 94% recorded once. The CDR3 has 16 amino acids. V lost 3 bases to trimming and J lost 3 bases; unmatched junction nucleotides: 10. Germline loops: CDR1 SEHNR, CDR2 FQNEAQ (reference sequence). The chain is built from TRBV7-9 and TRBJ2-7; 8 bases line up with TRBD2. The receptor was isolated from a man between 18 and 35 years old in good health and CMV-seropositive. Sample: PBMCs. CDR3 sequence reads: CASSLGPGGFFYEQYF. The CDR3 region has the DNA TGTGCCAGCAGCTTGGGACCGGGGGGGTTCTTCTACGAGCAGTACTTC.